Listed below are T cell receptor beta chains from one sample, sequenced in a study of blood T cell repertoires in COVID-19. Profiling relied on immunoSEQ multiplex PCR, and the TCRdb table lists in-frame clones only, not all of them. This sample has around 250,000 clones, with approximately 85% found just once. The material sequenced was peripheral blood. Receptors were obtained from a man older than 75 with acute or convalescent COVID-19. CDR3s include the opening cysteine and the closing phenylalanine or tryptophan. Each record gives: D gene, V gene, clone size, J gene, CDR3 DNA, CDR3 protein. D genes are given only for firm matches. Some rows mark clone size as missing; the rest say once, few, many or name a class of expanded clone.

d_call: NA; v_call: TRBV19; clone_size: NA; j_call: TRBJ1-6; cdr3_nt: TGTGCCAGTAGTACGGGGGGACCCCTCCACTTT; cdr3_aa: CASSTGGPLHF
d_call: TRBD2; v_call: TRBV4-1; clone_size: NA; j_call: TRBJ2-2; cdr3_nt: TGCGCCAGCAGCCCTAGACAGAGCGGGGGCACCGGGGAGCTGTTTTTT; cdr3_aa: CASSPRQSGGTGELFF
d_call: NA; v_call: TRBV29-1; clone_size: NA; j_call: TRBJ1-1; cdr3_nt: TGCAGCGTTGAGCAGGCAAACACTGAAGCTTTCTTT; cdr3_aa: CSVEQANTEAFF
d_call: TRBD1; v_call: TRBV3-1/TRBV3-2; clone_size: NA; j_call: TRBJ1-2; cdr3_nt: TGTGCCAGCAGCCAAGACCCCGCAGGGGGTCTCAGCTATGGCTACACCTTC; cdr3_aa: CASSQDPAGGLSYGYTF
d_call: NA; v_call: TRBV4-3; clone_size: few; j_call: TRBJ2-3; cdr3_nt: TGCGCCAGCAGCCAAGAGGGCCAGGGGGATACGCAGTATTTT; cdr3_aa: CASSQEGQGDTQYF
d_call: NA; v_call: TRBV27; clone_size: NA; j_call: TRBJ1-5; cdr3_nt: TGTGCCAGCAGTTTCGTATCAGGGGGCAATCAGCCCCAGCATTTT; cdr3_aa: CASSFVSGGNQPQHF
d_call: TRBD1; v_call: TRBV10-1; clone_size: NA; j_call: TRBJ1-5; cdr3_nt: TGCGCCAGCCAGGACAGGGGGCATCAGCCCCAGCATTTT; cdr3_aa: CASQDRGHQPQHF
d_call: NA; v_call: TRBV7-9; clone_size: few; j_call: TRBJ1-6; cdr3_nt: TGTGCCAGCAGCTTAGGGAGCTCCTATAATTCACCCCTCCACTTT; cdr3_aa: CASSLGSSYNSPLHF
d_call: TRBD2; v_call: TRBV7-3; clone_size: NA; j_call: TRBJ2-1; cdr3_nt: TGTGCCAGCAGCTTGGTAGCGGGAGGCTACAATGAGCAGTTCTTC; cdr3_aa: CASSLVAGGYNEQFF
d_call: TRBD1; v_call: TRBV12-3/TRBV12-4; clone_size: NA; j_call: TRBJ2-7; cdr3_nt: TGTGCCAGCAGCAGAGTGGGACAGTACGAGCAGTACTTC; cdr3_aa: CASSRVGQYEQYF
d_call: NA; v_call: TRBV18; clone_size: NA; j_call: TRBJ1-6; cdr3_nt: TGTGCCAGCTCACCAAGACAAGTCGTCAATTCACCCCTCCACTTT; cdr3_aa: CASSPRQVVNSPLHF
d_call: TRBD2; v_call: TRBV5-1; clone_size: NA; j_call: TRBJ2-6; cdr3_nt: TGCGCCAGCAGCCCTGGTCGGGGGACTAATTTCGCTGGGGCCAACGTCCTGACTTTC; cdr3_aa: CASSPGRGTNFAGANVLTF
d_call: TRBD1; v_call: TRBV7-2; clone_size: NA; j_call: TRBJ1-1; cdr3_nt: TGTGCCAGCAGCTTCCTGACAGGGATAGCTTTCTTT; cdr3_aa: CASSFLTGIAFF
d_call: NA; v_call: TRBV7-7; clone_size: NA; j_call: TRBJ1-6; cdr3_nt: TGTGCTAGCAGCTTAGTTCCAGGATGGTCCTATAATTCACCCCTCCACTTT; cdr3_aa: CASSLVPGWSYNSPLHF